The 14 T cell receptor beta chains in this list originate from one sample, sequenced in a study of shared clonotypes between healthy human individuals. Profiled with immunoSEQ multiplex PCR; TCRdb holds only in-frame clones, not every one. This sample has over 850,000 clones; around 82% occur once, and the top ten carry roughly 0.56%. The sequenced sample was memory CD4+ T cells from PBMCs. Subset defined: CD45RA-negative fraction. The receptors originated from a man between 18 and 29 years old in good health. Some clones in this sample may be carry-over from other donors' samples.

The V and J genes are TRBV7-2 and TRBJ2-7, with 7 bases lining up with TRBD1. Germline CDR1 reads SGHTA; CDR2 reads FQGNSA. The V segment lost 6 bases and the J segment 5 bases; nucleotides outside the gene matches: 10. The CDR3 runs to 14 residues. The CDR3 loop is CASSQTTGRHEQYF. DNA of the CDR3: TGTGCCAGCAGTCAAACGACAGGGCGTCACGAGCAGTACTTC. The full variable domain, in which reference TRBV7-2 and TRBJ2-7 provide the parts outside the CDR3, is GAGVSQSPSNKVTEKGKDVELRCDPISGHTALYWYRQSLGQGLEFLIYFQGNSAPDKSGLPSDRFSAERTGGSVSTLTIQRTQQEDSAVYLCASSQTTGRHEQYFGPGTRLTVT.

The CDR3 DNA sequence: TGTGCCAGCAGCCAGGGACTTCCCCAGTACTACGAGCAGTACTTC. This codes for CASSQGLPQYYEQYF. This chain joins TRBV7-2 and TRBJ2-7, with a tentative D call TRBD2 (6 bases). The V and J ends lost 5 bases and 3 bases respectively, with 17 bases between them. The CDR3 sequence is 15 residues long. CDR1 is SGHTA, CDR2 FQGNSA, per germline.

The chain links TRBV28 to TRBJ2-4; D possibly corresponds to TRBD1 (5 bases). The length of the CDR3 is 21 residues. V lost 2 bases to trimming and J lost 0 bases, with 26 bases between them. Germline lookup yields CDR1 MDHEN and CDR2 SYDVKM. The chain's CDR3 is CASSLMPIRARVRIAKNIQYF. The CDR3 DNA reads TGTGCCAGCAGTTTAATGCCGATACGGGCCAGGGTACGTATAGCCAAAAACATTCAGTACTTC.

The chain combines TRBV15 with TRBJ1-1; no reliable D call. The V gene lost 6 bases and the J gene lost 2 bases, with 10 bases spanning the gap. Germline V lookup: CDR1 LNHNV, CDR2 YYDKDF (reference sequence). CDR3 length: 13 amino acids. DNA for the CDR3: TGTGCCACCAGTTGGGCGCTAAACACTGAAGCTTTCTTT. Amino acid sequence: CATSWALNTEAFF.

V usage is TRBV28 and J usage is TRBJ1-5; D is unclear. Germline loops: CDR1 MDHEN, CDR2 SYDVKM. The CDR3 covers 17 residues. V was cut by 3 bases and J by 0 bases, with 15 bases left in between. CDR3 sequence reads: CASSLGSEAYSNQPQHF. As DNA, the CDR3 is TGTGCCAGCAGTTTGGGCAGTGAAGCGTATAGCAATCAGCCCCAGCATTTT. Full variable domain (missing parts from reference TRBV28 and TRBJ1-5): DVKVTQSSRYLVKRTGEKVFLECVQDMDHENMFWYRQDPGLGLRLIYFSYDVKMKEKGDIPEGYSVSREKKERFSLILESASTNQTSMYLCASSLGSEAYSNQPQHFGDGTRLSIL.

Remarks on this clone: This specimen includes other DNA sequences encoding the same CDR3. The chain joins TRBV5-4 to TRBJ1-5, with D hard to call. Germline V gene data show CDR1 as SGHNT and CDR2 as YYREEE (reference sequence). V gave up 0 bases and J gave up 4 bases, with 8 bases separating them. The CDR3 has 14 residues. CDR3 loop: CASSLGGANQPQHF. The CDR3 DNA reads as TGTGCCAGCAGCTTGGGGGGAGCAAATCAGCCCCAGCATTTT.

This sequence joins TRBV6-5 and TRBJ2-4; perhaps TRBD1 as D (5 bases). This CDR3 is built from 15 residues. Trimming removed 6 bases at V and 3 bases at J, with 15 bases between. Germline assignment: CDR1 MNHEY and CDR2 SVGAGI. The CDR3 region has the DNA TGTGCCAGCAGGGGGCGGCAAATGAACAAAAACATTCAGTACTTC. Translation: CASRGRQMNKNIQYF.

The table lists this clone with a few counts. The V gene is TRBV27, the J gene TRBJ1-1; a weak D match, TRBD1 (5 bases). CDR3 length equals 13 residues. CDR1 is MNHEY, CDR2 SMNVEV, per germline (reference sequence). The V gene lost 5 bases and the J gene lost 4 bases, with 11 bases spanning the gap. In DNA, the CDR3 is TGTGCCAGCAGTAACAGGCCCTTCACTGAAGCTTTCTTT. This codes for CASSNRPFTEAFF.

The chain employs TRBV28 and TRBJ1-1; 9 bases are a match to TRBD1. Germline lookup yields CDR1 MDHEN and CDR2 SYDVKM. The CDR3 sequence is 15 residues long. Germline trimming cut 3 bases from V and 1 base from J; bases unmatched to any gene: 3. CDR3 DNA sequence: TGTGCCAGCAGTTTTCCGGACAGGGGGAACACTGAAGCTTTCTTT. This translates into CASSFPDRGNTEAFF.

CDR3 sequence (DNA): TGCGCCAGCAGCTACAGGACAACTAATGAAAAACTGTTTTTT. Translating gives CASSYRTTNEKLFF. V and J are TRBV5-1 and TRBJ1-4; TRBD1 might be the D (5 bases). V was clipped by 3 bases and J by 0 bases, with 6 bases between them. This CDR3 comprises 14 residues. Germline CDR1 reads SGHRS; CDR2 reads YFSETQ.

The V call is TRBV14, the J call TRBJ2-5; D gene ambiguous. V lost 4 bases to trimming and J lost 3 bases, with 9 bases between them. Germline V gene data show CDR1 as SGHDN and CDR2 as FVKESK. The CDR3 contains 13 residues. This chain's CDR3 is CASSPMWEETQYF. The CDR3 DNA sequence: TGTGCCAGCAGCCCAATGTGGGAAGAGACCCAGTACTTC. Full variable domain (remainder filled in from reference TRBV14 and TRBJ2-5): EAGVTQFPSHSVIEKGQTVTLRCDPISGHDNLYWYRRVMGKEIKFLLHFVKESKQDESGMPNNRFLAERTGGTYSTLKVQPAELEDSGVYFCASSPMWEETQYFGPGTRLLVL.

The chain combines TRBV5-1 with TRBJ2-2, with D perhaps TRBD1 (6 bases). The germline CDR1 and CDR2 sequences are SGHRS and YFSETQ. The CDR3 sequence is 14 residues long. V lost 4 bases and J 0 bases, leaving 7 bases between the germline ends. The CDR3 sequence: CASSRQANTGELFF. In DNA form, the CDR3 reads TGCGCCAGCAGCCGACAGGCGAACACCGGGGAGCTGTTTTTT.

In its sample, this clone was seen once. The chain couples TRBV7-2 to TRBJ1-1; D unclear. This CDR3 contains 15 residues. CDR1 is SGHTA and CDR2 is FQGNSA in the germline V gene. Trimming left V 1 base short and J 4 bases short, with 13 bases between. The CDR3 nucleotides read TGTGCCAGCAGCTTAGGGACGGCCGGGAGCACTGAAGCTTTCTTT. This sequence encodes CASSLGTAGSTEAFF.

This rearrangement joins TRBV9 to TRBJ2-7; perhaps TRBD2 as D (5 bases). CDR3 length: 16 amino acids. V shed 0 bases and J shed 2 bases, with 15 bases lying between them. Per germline, CDR1 SGDLS and CDR2 YYNGEE. CDR3 nucleotides: TGTGCCAGCAGCGTAGCACGGGATAGCTTTGCCTACGAGCAGTACTTC. Amino acids: CASSVARDSFAYEQYF. Looking up the rest from reference TRBV9 and TRBJ2-7 gives the full variable domain: DSGVTQTPKHLITATGQRVTLRCSPRSGDLSVYWYQQSLDQGLQFLIQYYNGEERAKGNILERFSAQQFPDLHSELNLSSLELGDSALYFCASSVARDSFAYEQYFGPGTRLTVT.